This paragraph reports one TCR beta chain. The antigen is undetermined. CDR3 size: 15 residues. CDR1 is SGHTA and CDR2 is FQGNSA in the germline V gene. Deletions cut 0 bases from V and 0 bases from J, with 9 bases between. The authors ran a second PCR of about 7 to 12 cycles using a sample-barcoded 5' primer and a J-beta primer mix. Tags on each cDNA molecule came from a template-switch adaptor with 12 random nucleotides. TCRdb used MiXCR to reprocess the 5' RACE reads, holding one entry per CDR3 protein. The sample has about 650,000 distinct CDR3 sequences, around 50% seen once. This sample stems from a study of blood T cells in healthy people across ages. Study overall: Per two T cells, about one barcoded beta molecule was captured through template switching. Study-wide findings and caveats: Estimates based on one million T cells were treated as lower bounds. Long-lived donors carried more naive CD4+ cells and greater diversity than aged donors.

The chain is built from TRBV7-2 and TRBJ2-7; D call uncertain. Material for sequencing was blood. The TCR originated in an elderly woman in good health. CDR3 loop: CASSLALVASYEQYF. CDR3 nucleotides: TGTGCCAGCAGCTTAGCCCTGGTAGCCTCCTACGAGCAGTACTTC.